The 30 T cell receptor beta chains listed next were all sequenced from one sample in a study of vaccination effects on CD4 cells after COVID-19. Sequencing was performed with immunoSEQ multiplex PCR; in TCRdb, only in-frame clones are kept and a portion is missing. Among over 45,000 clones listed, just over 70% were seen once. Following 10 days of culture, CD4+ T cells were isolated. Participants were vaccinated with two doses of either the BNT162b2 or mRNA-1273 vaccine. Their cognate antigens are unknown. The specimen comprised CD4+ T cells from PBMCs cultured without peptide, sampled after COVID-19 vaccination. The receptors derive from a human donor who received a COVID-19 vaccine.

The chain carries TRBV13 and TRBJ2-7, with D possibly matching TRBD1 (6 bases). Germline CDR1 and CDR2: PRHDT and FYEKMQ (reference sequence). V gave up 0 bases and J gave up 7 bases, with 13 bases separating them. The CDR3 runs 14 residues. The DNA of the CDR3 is TGTGCCAGCAGCTTAGGGGGTGCTACAGGGGAGCAGTACTTC. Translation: CASSLGGATGEQYF. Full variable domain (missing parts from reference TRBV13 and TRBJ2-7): AAGVIQSPRHLIKEKRETATLKCYPIPRHDTVYWYQQGPGQDPQFLISFYEKMQSDKGSIPDRFSAQQFSDYHSELNMSSLELGDSALYFCASSLGGATGEQYFGPGTRLTVT.

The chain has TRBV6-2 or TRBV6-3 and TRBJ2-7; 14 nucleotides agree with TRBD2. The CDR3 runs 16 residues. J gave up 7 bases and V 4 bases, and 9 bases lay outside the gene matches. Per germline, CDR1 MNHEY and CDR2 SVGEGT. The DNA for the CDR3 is TGTGCCAGCAGTTTCCCCGGGACTAGCGGGAGCGGTGAGCAGTACTTC. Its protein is CASSFPGTSGSGEQYF.

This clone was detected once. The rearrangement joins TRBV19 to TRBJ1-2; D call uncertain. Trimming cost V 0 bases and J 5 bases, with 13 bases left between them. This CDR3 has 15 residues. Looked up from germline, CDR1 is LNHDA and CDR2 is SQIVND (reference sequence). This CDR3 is CASSIDLSGRYGYTF. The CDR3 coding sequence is TGTGCCAGTAGTATAGATCTTTCCGGGAGGTATGGCTACACCTTC.

The CDR3 DNA reads TGTGCCAGCAGTTTAGCGCAGGGACAGGGGAAGTACTTC. This translates into CASSLAQGQGKYF. The V and J genes are TRBV12-3 or TRBV12-4 and TRBJ2-7, with 10 positions matching TRBD1. Trimming removed 0 bases from V and 11 bases from J; junction bases left unmatched: 4. This CDR3 contains 13 residues.

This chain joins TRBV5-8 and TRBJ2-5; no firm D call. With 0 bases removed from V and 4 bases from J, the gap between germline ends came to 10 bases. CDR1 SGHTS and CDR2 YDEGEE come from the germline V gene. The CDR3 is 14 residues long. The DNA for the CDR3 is TGTGCCAGCAGCTTGGCCGCCGCCAGAGAGACCCAGTACTTC. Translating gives CASSLAAARETQYF.

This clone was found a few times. CDR3 loop: CASSQGLAGGNEQFF. DNA of the CDR3: TGCGCCAGCAGCCAGGGACTAGCGGGAGGCAATGAGCAGTTCTTC. This chain joins TRBV4-1 and TRBJ2-1, with TRBD2 matching over 15 bases. This CDR3 is 15 amino acids long. Germline V CDR1 and CDR2: MGHRA, YSYEKL. Germline trimming cut 3 bases from V and 6 bases from J; bases unmatched to any gene: 0.

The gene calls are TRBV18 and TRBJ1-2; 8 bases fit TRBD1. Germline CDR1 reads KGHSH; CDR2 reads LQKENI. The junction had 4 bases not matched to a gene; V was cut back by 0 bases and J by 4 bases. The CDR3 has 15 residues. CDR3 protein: CASSPPRTGPYGYTF. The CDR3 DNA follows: TGTGCCAGCTCACCACCTCGGACAGGGCCCTATGGCTACACCTTC.

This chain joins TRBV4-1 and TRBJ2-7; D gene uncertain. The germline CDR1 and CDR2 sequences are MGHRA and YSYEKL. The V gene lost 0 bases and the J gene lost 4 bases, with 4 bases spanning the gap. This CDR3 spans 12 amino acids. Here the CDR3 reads CASSQEGYEQYF. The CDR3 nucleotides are TGCGCCAGCAGCCAAGAGGGTTACGAGCAGTACTTC.

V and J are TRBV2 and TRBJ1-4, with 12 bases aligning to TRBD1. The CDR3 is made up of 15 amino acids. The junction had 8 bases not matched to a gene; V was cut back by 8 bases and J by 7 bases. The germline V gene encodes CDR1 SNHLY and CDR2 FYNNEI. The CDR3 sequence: CASEGTGGDTEKLFF. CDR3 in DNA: TGTGCCAGCGAGGGGACAGGGGGCGATACTGAAAAACTGTTTTTT. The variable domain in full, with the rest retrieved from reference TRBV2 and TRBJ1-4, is EPEVTQTPSHQVTQMGQEVILRCVPISNHLYFYWYRQILGQKVEFLVSFYNNEISEKSEIFDDQFSVERPDGSNFTLKIRSTKLEDSAMYFCASEGTGGDTEKLFFGSGTQLSVL.

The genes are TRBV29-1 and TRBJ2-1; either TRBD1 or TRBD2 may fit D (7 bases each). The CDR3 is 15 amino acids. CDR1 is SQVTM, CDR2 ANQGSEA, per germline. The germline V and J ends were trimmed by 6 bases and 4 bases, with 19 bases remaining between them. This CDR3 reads CSVTGAQRGYNEQFF. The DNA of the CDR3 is TGCAGCGTCACAGGGGCCCAGCGGGGATACAATGAGCAGTTCTTC.

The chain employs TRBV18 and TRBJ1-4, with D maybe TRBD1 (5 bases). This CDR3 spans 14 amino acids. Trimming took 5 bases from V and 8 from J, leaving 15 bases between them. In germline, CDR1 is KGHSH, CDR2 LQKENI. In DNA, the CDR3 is TGTGCCAGCTCAGTCGGGGCAAGTGAAGAAAAACTGTTTTTT. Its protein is CASSVGASEEKLFF. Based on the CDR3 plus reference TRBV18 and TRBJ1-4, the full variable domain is NAGVMQNPRHLVRRRGQEARLRCSPMKGHSHVYWYRQLPEEGLKFMVYLQKENIIDESGMPKERFSAEFPKEGPSILRIQQVVRGDSAAYFCASSVGASEEKLFFGSGTQLSVL.

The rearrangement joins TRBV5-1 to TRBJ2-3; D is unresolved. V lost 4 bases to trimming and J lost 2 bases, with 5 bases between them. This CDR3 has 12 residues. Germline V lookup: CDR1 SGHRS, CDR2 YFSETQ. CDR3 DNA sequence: TGCGCCAGCAGCGTACCCACAGATACGCAGTATTTT. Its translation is CASSVPTDTQYF.

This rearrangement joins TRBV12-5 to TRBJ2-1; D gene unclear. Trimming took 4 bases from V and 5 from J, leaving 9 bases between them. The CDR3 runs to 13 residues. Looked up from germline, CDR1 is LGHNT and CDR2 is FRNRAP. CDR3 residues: CASGYWANNEQFF. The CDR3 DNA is TGTGCTAGTGGTTATTGGGCAAACAATGAGCAGTTCTTC.

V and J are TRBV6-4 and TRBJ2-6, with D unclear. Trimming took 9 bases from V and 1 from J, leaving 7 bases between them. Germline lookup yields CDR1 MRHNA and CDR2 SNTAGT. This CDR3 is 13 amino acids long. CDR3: CASSRSGANVLTF. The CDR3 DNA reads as TGTGCCAGTTCCCGTTCTGGGGCCAACGTCCTGACTTTC.

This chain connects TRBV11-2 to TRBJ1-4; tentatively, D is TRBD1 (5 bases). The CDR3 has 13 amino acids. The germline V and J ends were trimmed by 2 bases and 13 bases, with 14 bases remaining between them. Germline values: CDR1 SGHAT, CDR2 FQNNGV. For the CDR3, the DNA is TGTGCCAGCAGCTTACAGGCCGGGACGGGACTGTTTTTT. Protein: CASSLQAGTGLFF.

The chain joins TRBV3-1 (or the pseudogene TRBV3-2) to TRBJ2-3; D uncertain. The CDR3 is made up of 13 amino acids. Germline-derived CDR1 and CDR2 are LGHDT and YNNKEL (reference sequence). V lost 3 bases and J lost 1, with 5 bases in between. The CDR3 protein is CASSHRGTDTQYF. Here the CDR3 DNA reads TGTGCCAGCAGCCACCGGGGCACAGATACGCAGTATTTT.

In nucleotides, the CDR3 is TGTGCCAGCAGCGCGAAAGAAACTAGCGGGAATACCTACGAGCAGTACTTC. This sequence encodes CASSAKETSGNTYEQYF. The V and J genes are TRBV9 and TRBJ2-7, with TRBD2 matching 10 bases. The J segment lost 2 bases and the V segment lost 3 bases, leaving 11 bases of the junction unmatched. Germline V gene lookup returns CDR1 SGDLS and CDR2 YYNGEE. The CDR3 has 17 amino acids.

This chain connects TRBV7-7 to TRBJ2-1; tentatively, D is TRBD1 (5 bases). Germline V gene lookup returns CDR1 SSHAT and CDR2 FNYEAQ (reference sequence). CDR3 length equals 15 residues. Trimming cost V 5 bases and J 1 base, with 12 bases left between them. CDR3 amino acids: CASSPQGESYNEQFF. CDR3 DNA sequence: TGTGCCAGCAGCCCCCAAGGGGAATCCTACAATGAGCAGTTCTTC.

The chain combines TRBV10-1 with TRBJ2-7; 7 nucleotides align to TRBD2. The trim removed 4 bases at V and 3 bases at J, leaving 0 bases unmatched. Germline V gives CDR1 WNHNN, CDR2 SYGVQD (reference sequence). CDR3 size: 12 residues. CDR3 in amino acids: CASSGGSYEQYF. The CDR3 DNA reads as TGCGCCAGCAGTGGCGGGAGCTACGAGCAGTACTTC.

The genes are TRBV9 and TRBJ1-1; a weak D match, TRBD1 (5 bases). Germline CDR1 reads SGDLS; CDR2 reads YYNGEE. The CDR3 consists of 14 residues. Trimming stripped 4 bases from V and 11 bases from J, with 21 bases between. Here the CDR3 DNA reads TGTGCCAGCAGCTCCGGGTACGCCGGGGCTGGGGCTTTCTTT. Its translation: CASSSGYAGAGAFF.

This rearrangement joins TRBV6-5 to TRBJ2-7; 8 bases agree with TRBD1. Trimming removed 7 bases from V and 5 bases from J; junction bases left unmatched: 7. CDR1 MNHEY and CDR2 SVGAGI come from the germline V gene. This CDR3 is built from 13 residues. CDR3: CASKFAGGNEQYF. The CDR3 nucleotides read TGTGCCAGCAAATTCGCAGGGGGCAACGAGCAGTACTTC.

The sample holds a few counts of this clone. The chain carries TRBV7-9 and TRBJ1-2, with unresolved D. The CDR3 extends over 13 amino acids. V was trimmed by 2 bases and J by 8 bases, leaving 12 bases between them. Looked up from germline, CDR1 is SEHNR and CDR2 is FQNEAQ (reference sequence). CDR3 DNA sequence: TGTGCCAGCAGCTTATCCGGGGTGGAGGGCTACACCTTC. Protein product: CASSLSGVEGYTF.

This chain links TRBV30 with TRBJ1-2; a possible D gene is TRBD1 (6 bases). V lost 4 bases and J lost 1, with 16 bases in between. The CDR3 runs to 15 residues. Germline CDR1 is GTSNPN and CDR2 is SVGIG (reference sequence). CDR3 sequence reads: CAWTSRARGNYGYTF. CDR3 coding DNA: TGTGCCTGGACGAGTAGGGCCAGGGGTAACTATGGCTACACCTTC.

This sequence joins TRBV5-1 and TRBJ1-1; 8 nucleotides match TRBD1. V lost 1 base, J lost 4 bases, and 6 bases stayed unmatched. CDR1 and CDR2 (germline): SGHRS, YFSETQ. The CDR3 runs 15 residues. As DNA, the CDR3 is TGCGCCAGCAGCTTGCAGGGGGCGCAGGGCACTGAAGCTTTCTTT. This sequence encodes CASSLQGAQGTEAFF.

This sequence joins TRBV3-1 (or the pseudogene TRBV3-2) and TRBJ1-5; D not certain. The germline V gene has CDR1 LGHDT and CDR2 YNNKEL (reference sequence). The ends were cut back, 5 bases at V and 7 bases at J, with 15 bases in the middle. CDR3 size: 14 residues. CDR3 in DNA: TGTGCCAGCAGCATAGGTTCTCAAGGGCAGCCCCAGCATTTT. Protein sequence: CASSIGSQGQPQHF.

The chain's CDR3 is CASRQGGQASYEQYF. Here the CDR3 DNA reads TGTGCCAGCCGTCAGGGGGGACAGGCTTCCTACGAGCAGTACTTC. The rearrangement uses TRBV2 and TRBJ2-7, with TRBD1 identical over 8 bases. The V and J ends lost 8 bases and 1 base, in that order; junction bases with no gene match: 10. This CDR3 is 15 amino acids long. The germline V gene has CDR1 SNHLY and CDR2 FYNNEI.

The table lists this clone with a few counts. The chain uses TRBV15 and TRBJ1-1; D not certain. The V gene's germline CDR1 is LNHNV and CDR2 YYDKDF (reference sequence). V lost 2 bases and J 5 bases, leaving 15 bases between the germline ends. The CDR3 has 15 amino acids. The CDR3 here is CATSRLLLGRTEAFF. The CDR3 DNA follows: TGTGCCACCAGCAGACTTTTATTAGGACGAACTGAAGCTTTCTTT.

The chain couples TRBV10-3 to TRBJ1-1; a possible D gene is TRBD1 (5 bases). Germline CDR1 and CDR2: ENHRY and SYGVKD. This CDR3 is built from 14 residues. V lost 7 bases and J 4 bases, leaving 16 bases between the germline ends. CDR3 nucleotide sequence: TGTGCCATCACAACTGGGGGTGGGGGCACTGAAGCTTTCTTT. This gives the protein CAITTGGGGTEAFF.

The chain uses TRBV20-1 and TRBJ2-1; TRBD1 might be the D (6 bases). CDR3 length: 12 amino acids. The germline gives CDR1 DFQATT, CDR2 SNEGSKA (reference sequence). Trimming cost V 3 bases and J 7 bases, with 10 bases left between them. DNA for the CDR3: TGCAGTGCTAGTCCGCAGGGGAATGAGCAGTTCTTC. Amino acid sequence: CSASPQGNEQFF.

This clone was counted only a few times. CDR3 in amino acids: CASSEGQGGFGYTF. CDR3 DNA sequence: TGTGCCAGCAGTGAGGGACAGGGGGGATTTGGCTACACCTTC. V and J are TRBV2 and TRBJ1-2; 11 nucleotides line up with TRBD1. Germline V CDR1 and CDR2: SNHLY, FYNNEI. The CDR3 runs 14 residues. Trimming took 3 bases from V and 7 from J; bases not matched to a gene: 4.